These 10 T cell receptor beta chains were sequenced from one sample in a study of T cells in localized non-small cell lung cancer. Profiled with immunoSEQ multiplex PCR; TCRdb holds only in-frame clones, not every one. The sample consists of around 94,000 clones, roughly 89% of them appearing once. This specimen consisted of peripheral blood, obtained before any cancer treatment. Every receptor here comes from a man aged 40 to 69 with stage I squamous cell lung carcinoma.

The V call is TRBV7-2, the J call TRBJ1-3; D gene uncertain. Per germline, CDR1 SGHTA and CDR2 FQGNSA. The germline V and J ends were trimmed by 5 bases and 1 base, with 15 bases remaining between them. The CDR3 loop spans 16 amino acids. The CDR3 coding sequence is TGTGCCAGCAGCCATATTTACGGCGATTCTGGAAACACCATATATTTT. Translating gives CASSHIYGDSGNTIYF.

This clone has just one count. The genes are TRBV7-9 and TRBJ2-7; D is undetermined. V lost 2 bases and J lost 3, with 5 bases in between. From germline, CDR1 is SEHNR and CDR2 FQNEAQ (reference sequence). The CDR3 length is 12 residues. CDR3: CASSLQSYEQYF. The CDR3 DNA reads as TGTGCCAGCAGCTTACAGAGCTACGAGCAGTACTTC.

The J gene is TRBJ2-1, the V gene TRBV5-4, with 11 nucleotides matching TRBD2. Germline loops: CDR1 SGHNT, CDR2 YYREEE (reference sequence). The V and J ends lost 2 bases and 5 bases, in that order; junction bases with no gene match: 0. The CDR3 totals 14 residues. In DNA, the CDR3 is TGTGCCAGCAGCTTTAGCGGGGGGGACAATGAGCAGTTCTTC. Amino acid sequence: CASSFSGGDNEQFF.

This chain's CDR3 is CASSSHPYEQYF. The CDR3 DNA follows: TGTGCCAGCAGCTCTCATCCCTACGAGCAGTACTTC. The chain links TRBV7-9 to TRBJ2-7; D is undetermined. Germline V gives CDR1 SEHNR, CDR2 FQNEAQ (reference sequence). There are 12 residues in the CDR3. V was cut by 4 bases and J by 2 bases, with 6 bases left in between.

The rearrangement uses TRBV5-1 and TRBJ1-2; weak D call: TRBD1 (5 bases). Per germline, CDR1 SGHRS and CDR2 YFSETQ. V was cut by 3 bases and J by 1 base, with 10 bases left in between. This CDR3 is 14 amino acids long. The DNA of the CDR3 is TGCGCCAGCAGCTCGCAGGGAGGTAACTATGGCTACACCTTC. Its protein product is CASSSQGGNYGYTF. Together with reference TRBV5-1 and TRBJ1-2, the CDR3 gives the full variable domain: KAGVTQTPRYLIKTRGQQVTLSCSPISGHRSVSWYQQTPGQGLQFLFEYFSETQRNKGNFPGRFSGRQFSNSRSEMNVSTLELGDSALYLCASSSQGGNYGYTFGSGTRLTVV.

CDR3 coding DNA: TGTGCCAGCAGTTTAACCTATGGCTACACCTTC. The encoded protein is CASSLTYGYTF. The rearrangement uses TRBV28 and TRBJ1-2; D ambiguous. This CDR3 comprises 11 residues. CDR1 is MDHEN, CDR2 SYDVKM, per germline. Deletions cut 2 bases from V and 4 bases from J, with 2 bases between.

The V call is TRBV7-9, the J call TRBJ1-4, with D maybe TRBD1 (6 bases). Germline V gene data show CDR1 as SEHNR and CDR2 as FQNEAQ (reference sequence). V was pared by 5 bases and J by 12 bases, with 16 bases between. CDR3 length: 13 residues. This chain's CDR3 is CASSINPTGELFF. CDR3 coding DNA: TGTGCCAGCAGCATTAACCCGACAGGAGAACTGTTTTTT.

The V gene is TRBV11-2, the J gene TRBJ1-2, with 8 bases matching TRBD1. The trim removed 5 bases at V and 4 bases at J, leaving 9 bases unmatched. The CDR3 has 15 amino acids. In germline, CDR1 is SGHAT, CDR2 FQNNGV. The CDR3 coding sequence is TGTGCCAGCAGCGCGGCAGGGGGCCGGGGCTATGGCTACACCTTC. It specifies CASSAAGGRGYGYTF.

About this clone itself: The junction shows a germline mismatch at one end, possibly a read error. In DNA, the CDR3 is TGTGCAAGCAGGGGGGGAAGCAATCAGCCCCAGCATTTT. Its translation is CASRGGSNQPQHF. This chain connects TRBV28 to TRBJ1-5; 7 bases fit TRBD1. CDR1 and CDR2 from the germline V gene are MDHEN and SYDVKM. The CDR3 is 13 residues long. The full variable domain, with the rest looked up from reference TRBV28 and TRBJ1-5, is DVKVTQSSRYLVKRTGEKVFLECVQDMDHENMFWYRQDPGLGLRLIYFSYDVKMKEKGDIPEGYSVSREKKERFSLILESASTNQTSMYLCASRGGSNQPQHFGDGTRLSIL.

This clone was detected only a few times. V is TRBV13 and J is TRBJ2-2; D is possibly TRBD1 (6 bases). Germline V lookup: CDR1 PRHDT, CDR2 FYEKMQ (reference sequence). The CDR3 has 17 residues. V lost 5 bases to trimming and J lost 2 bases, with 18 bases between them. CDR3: CASSLFSDSRNTGELFF. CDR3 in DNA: TGTGCCAGCAGCCTCTTTTCGGACAGCCGAAACACCGGGGAGCTGTTTTTT. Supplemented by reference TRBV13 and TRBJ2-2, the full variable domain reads AAGVIQSPRHLIKEKRETATLKCYPIPRHDTVYWYQQGPGQDPQFLISFYEKMQSDKGSIPDRFSAQQFSDYHSELNMSSLELGDSALYFCASSLFSDSRNTGELFFGEGSRLTVL.